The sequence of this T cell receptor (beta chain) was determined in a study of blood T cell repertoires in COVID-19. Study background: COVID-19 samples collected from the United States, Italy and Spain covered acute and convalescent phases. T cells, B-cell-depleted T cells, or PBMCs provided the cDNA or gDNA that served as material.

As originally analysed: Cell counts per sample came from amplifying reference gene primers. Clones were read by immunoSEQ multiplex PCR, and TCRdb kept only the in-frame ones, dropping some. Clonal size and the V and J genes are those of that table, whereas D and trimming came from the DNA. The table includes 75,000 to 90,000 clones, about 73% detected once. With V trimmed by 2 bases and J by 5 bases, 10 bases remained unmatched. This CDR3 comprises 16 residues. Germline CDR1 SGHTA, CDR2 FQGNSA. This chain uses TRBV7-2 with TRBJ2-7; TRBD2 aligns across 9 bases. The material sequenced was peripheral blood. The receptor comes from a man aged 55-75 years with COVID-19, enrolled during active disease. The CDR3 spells CASSLRIAGVMDEQYF. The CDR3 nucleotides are TGTGCCAGCAGCTTACGGATAGCGGGAGTTATGGACGAGCAGTACTTC.